This entry describes one T cell receptor (beta chain). The data are from a study of technical replicates of blood from a few donors. Germline CDR1 and CDR2: MNHNY and SVGAGI (reference sequence). The CDR3 totals 15 residues. V lost 4 bases, J lost 6 bases, and 9 bases stayed unmatched. Clones were read by immunoSEQ multiplex PCR, and TCRdb kept only the in-frame ones, dropping some. The sample lists about 100,000 clones, roughly 95% occurring once. The sequenced material came from T cells isolated from PBMCs. The V gene is TRBV6-6, the J gene TRBJ2-7, with 10 nucleotides matching TRBD2. The source is a human donor in good health. The CDR3 bases are TGTGCCAGCAGTTCCACAGCTAGCGGGAGAGGCGAGCAGTACTTC. Protein: CASSSTASGRGEQYF.